One and the same sample provided the 29 T cell receptor beta chains below, sequenced in a study of T cell changes during pregnancy in multiple sclerosis. Sequencing was performed with immunoSEQ multiplex PCR; in TCRdb, only in-frame clones are kept and a portion is missing. This repertoire shows over 65,000 clones, roughly 94% found once; its top ten account for more than 0.45%. This specimen consisted of peripheral blood, obtained in the third trimester of pregnancy. These TCRs come from a female donor with multiple sclerosis, enrolled in a pregnancy study.

This sequence joins TRBV29-1 and TRBJ1-2, with 8 bases matching TRBD1. CDR3 length: 12 amino acids. V was pared by 3 bases and J by 8 bases, with 5 bases of the junction left unmatched. Germline V CDR1 and CDR2: SQVTM, ANQGSEA. In DNA, the CDR3 is TGCAGCGTTGACCCGGGACAGGAGGGCTACACCTTC. The encoded protein is CSVDPGQEGYTF.

The chain has TRBV6-5 and TRBJ1-3; 10 positions agree with TRBD1. Germline CDR1 MNHEY, CDR2 SVGAGI. The CDR3 spans 15 residues. After removal of 6 bases from V and 4 bases from J, the junction contained 6 bases not matched to a gene. CDR3 loop: CASRATGGAGNTIYF. DNA of the CDR3: TGTGCCAGCAGGGCGACAGGGGGCGCCGGAAACACCATATATTTT.

The chain uses TRBV4-3 and TRBJ1-2; tentative D call: TRBD1 (5 bases). This CDR3 region has 15 residues. The germline V and J ends were trimmed by 0 bases and 5 bases, with 13 bases remaining between them. The germline V gene has CDR1 LGHNA and CDR2 YSLEER. CDR3 in amino acids: CASSQDQGTPYGYTF. DNA for the CDR3: TGCGCCAGCAGCCAAGACCAGGGTACCCCATATGGCTACACCTTC.

The rearrangement links TRBV5-6 to TRBJ2-2; D unresolved. Germline loops: CDR1 SGHDT, CDR2 YYEEEE. There are 16 residues in the CDR3. V lost 0 bases to trimming and J lost 3 bases, with 12 bases between them. CDR3 region: CASSLGLFLYTGELFF. CDR3 nucleotide sequence: TGTGCCAGCAGCTTGGGACTTTTTCTTTACACCGGGGAGCTGTTTTTT.

The sample holds one count of this clone. The chain recombines TRBV14 with TRBJ2-5, with D hard to call. V dropped 2 bases and J dropped 1 base, with 8 bases sitting between them. The germline gives CDR1 SGHDN, CDR2 FVKESK. The CDR3 is 14 amino acids. The CDR3 here is CASSQYSLQETQYF. CDR3 nucleotide sequence: TGTGCCAGCAGCCAATACAGCCTCCAAGAGACCCAGTACTTC.

This chain uses TRBV14 with TRBJ2-2; D call uncertain. Germline V gene data show CDR1 as SGHDN and CDR2 as FVKESK. Trimming took off 5 bases at V and 2 bases at J, with 9 bases between the two ends. The CDR3 spans 14 residues. CDR3 sequence (DNA): TGTGCCAGCAGCTCGAGTCCCAACACCGGGGAGCTGTTTTTT. Amino acid sequence: CASSSSPNTGELFF.

The chain uses TRBV18 and TRBJ2-3; 7 bases are shared with TRBD1. Germline V gives CDR1 KGHSH, CDR2 LQKENI. With 5 bases clipped from V and 2 bases from J, the junction kept 10 bases outside the gene matches. This CDR3 is built from 16 residues. CDR3 region: CASSFYRQGNTDTQYF. In nucleotides, the CDR3 is TGTGCCAGCTCATTCTACCGACAGGGAAACACAGATACGCAGTATTTT.

This clone has only one observation. V is TRBV7-8 and J is TRBJ1-1; D call uncertain. The CDR3 is 15 residues long. In germline, CDR1 is SGHVS, CDR2 FQNEAQ. The V end was cut by 5 bases, the J end by 0 bases, with 13 bases between. In nucleotides, the CDR3 is TGTGCCAGCAGCGAGCTGGGCGCAGTGAACACTGAAGCTTTCTTT. It encodes CASSELGAVNTEAFF.

The CDR3 loop is CAISDVLAGGGDTQYF. CDR3 DNA sequence: TGTGCCATCAGTGACGTACTAGCGGGGGGTGGAGATACGCAGTATTTT. This chain links TRBV10-3 with TRBJ2-3; TRBD2 aligns across 12 bases. The CDR3 extends over 16 amino acids. The V segment lost 3 bases and the J segment 5 bases; nucleotides outside the gene matches: 6. Germline CDR1 is ENHRY and CDR2 is SYGVKD.

The V and J genes are TRBV6-1 and TRBJ2-2; no definite D call. Germline V gene lookup returns CDR1 MNHNS and CDR2 SASEGT. V was trimmed by 3 bases and J by 4 bases, leaving 9 bases between them. The CDR3 covers 14 residues. This CDR3 reads CASSDRGVTGELFF. DNA for the CDR3: TGTGCCAGCAGTGACCGAGGAGTCACCGGGGAGCTGTTTTTT.

The chain couples TRBV5-4 to TRBJ2-7; weak D call: TRBD1 (5 bases). CDR3 length: 15 amino acids. Between the trimmed V and J ends, which lost 3 bases and 3 bases, there was a span of 16 bases. From germline, CDR1 is SGHNT and CDR2 YYREEE (reference sequence). Here the CDR3 DNA reads TGTGCCAGCAGCTCCAGGGCGATTCAGGACTACGAGCAGTACTTC. Its translation: CASSSRAIQDYEQYF.

The rearrangement joins TRBV6-5 to TRBJ2-5; a weak D match, TRBD2 (6 bases). The V end was cut by 6 bases, the J end by 9 bases, with 17 bases between. CDR1 and CDR2 (germline): MNHEY, SVGAGI. This CDR3 spans 13 amino acids. DNA of the CDR3: TGTGCCAGCAGCACCGTAGCGGCGAGGGCCCAGTACTTC. Amino acid sequence: CASSTVAARAQYF.

CDR3: CASSISGGTDTQYF. In DNA form, the CDR3 reads TGTGCCAGTAGTATTAGCGGGGGAACAGATACGCAGTATTTT. The rearrangement uses TRBV19 and TRBJ2-3; 9 positions match TRBD2. The CDR3 is 14 residues long. J gave up 3 bases and V 3 bases, and 1 base lay outside the gene matches. Germline-derived CDR1 and CDR2 are LNHDA and SQIVND (reference sequence).

This sequence joins TRBV27 and TRBJ2-3; 8 bases are a match to TRBD1. CDR3 length: 17 residues. Looked up from germline, CDR1 is MNHEY and CDR2 is SMNVEV (reference sequence). V was clipped by 1 base and J by 6 bases; unmatched bases: 12. The CDR3 coding sequence is TGTGCCAGCAGTTTATTTTTCCAGGGGGCGAGATCGGATACGCAGTATTTT. Its protein product is CASSLFFQGARSDTQYF.

The chain has TRBV14 and TRBJ2-5, with a possible D match to TRBD2 (5 bases). Looked up from germline, CDR1 is SGHDN and CDR2 is FVKESK. This CDR3 is built from 14 residues. The V and J ends lost 0 bases and 5 bases respectively, with 10 bases between them. The CDR3 DNA follows: TGTGCCAGCAGCCAAGATCGTGCTAGCGAGACCCAGTACTTC. Amino acids: CASSQDRASETQYF.

DNA of the CDR3: TGCGCCAGCAGCCGGGAACAAGAGACCCAGTACTTC. It is translated as CASSREQETQYF. The J gene is TRBJ2-5, the V gene TRBV5-1, with D perhaps matching TRBD2 (5 bases). CDR3 length: 12 amino acids. V lost 4 bases, J lost 2 bases, and 6 bases lay in between. In germline, CDR1 is SGHRS, CDR2 YFSETQ.

This clone was detected once. The rearrangement links TRBV19 to TRBJ2-7; 11 nucleotides match TRBD1. V trimming: 6 bases; J trimming: 3 bases; junction bases outside the gene matches: 10. The CDR3 has 16 amino acids. CDR1 is LNHDA, CDR2 SQIVND, per germline (reference sequence). The CDR3 spells CASSRTGGAGHYEQYF. CDR3 sequence (DNA): TGTGCCAGTAGCCGGACAGGGGGCGCAGGGCACTACGAGCAGTACTTC.

The chain couples TRBV6-1 to TRBJ1-1, with D hard to call. The V end was cut by 3 bases, the J end by 0 bases, with 8 bases between. This CDR3 is built from 14 residues. CDR1 and CDR2 from the germline V gene are MNHNS and SASEGT. The CDR3 sequence: CASSEWQLNTEAFF. For the CDR3, the DNA is TGTGCCAGCAGTGAGTGGCAGTTGAACACTGAAGCTTTCTTT.

V and J are TRBV7-2 and TRBJ2-3; 10 bases line up with TRBD2. The CDR3 has 16 residues. V gave up 6 bases and J gave up 0 bases; unmatched junction bases: 6. The germline CDR1 and CDR2 sequences are SGHTA and FQGNSA. The CDR3 protein is CASSFLAGASTDTQYF. The CDR3 region has the DNA TGTGCCAGCAGTTTCCTAGCGGGAGCAAGCACAGATACGCAGTATTTT.

The chain joins TRBV6-5 to TRBJ1-2; D uncertain. The CDR3 runs to 14 residues. Germline V CDR1 and CDR2: MNHEY, SVGAGI. The V and J ends lost 6 bases and 8 bases respectively, with 19 bases between them. The CDR3 nucleotides read TGTGCCAGCAGCCTACGGGTTGGAGGGAAAGGCTACACCTTC. Translation gives CASSLRVGGKGYTF.

This clone appeared a few times. The rearrangement uses TRBV28 and TRBJ1-1, with TRBD1 identical over 11 bases. The CDR3 is 15 amino acids. From germline, CDR1 is MDHEN and CDR2 SYDVKM. The trim removed 10 bases at V and 4 bases at J, leaving 11 bases unmatched. Written as DNA, the CDR3 is TGTGCCATCACGGACAGGGGGCCTGGGAGCACTGAAGCTTTCTTT. Residues: CAITDRGPGSTEAFF.

This rearrangement joins TRBV2 to TRBJ2-1; TRBD2 matches 13 bases. V lost 7 bases to trimming and J lost 4 bases; unmatched junction nucleotides: 4. There are 15 residues in the CDR3. Germline lookup yields CDR1 SNHLY and CDR2 FYNNEI. The CDR3: CASTGLAGDYNEQFF. Written as DNA, the CDR3 is TGTGCCAGCACCGGACTAGCGGGGGATTACAATGAGCAGTTCTTC.

The gene calls are TRBV7-8 and TRBJ1-2, with 7 bases identical to TRBD1. After removal of 5 bases from V and 6 bases from J, the junction contained 18 bases not matched to a gene. The germline CDR1 and CDR2 sequences are SGHVS and FQNEAQ. This CDR3 has 17 amino acids. CDR3 nucleotide sequence: TGTGCCAGCAGCGCACGCGACAGGGATCGGCAGGAGCATGGCTACACCTTC. Protein sequence: CASSARDRDRQEHGYTF.

J is TRBJ1-1 and V is TRBV2; TRBD1 matches 7 bases. This CDR3 comprises 12 residues. V was pared by 6 bases and J by 8 bases, with 6 bases of the junction left unmatched. Germline CDR1 SNHLY, CDR2 FYNNEI. Here the CDR3 DNA reads TGTGCCAGCAGAGGGGGCGGCAGGGAAGCTTTCTTT. Protein sequence: CASRGGGREAFF.

The rearrangement links TRBV19 to TRBJ1-2; weak D call: TRBD1 (5 bases). Germline values: CDR1 LNHDA, CDR2 SQIVND (reference sequence). With 6 bases removed from V and 8 bases from J, the gap between germline ends came to 13 bases. CDR3 length: 12 residues. In nucleotides, the CDR3 is TGTGCCAGTAGGAAGGACATCTGGGGCTACACCTTC. Its protein product is CASRKDIWGYTF.

This clone was seen a single time. The rearrangement joins TRBV9 to TRBJ1-3; 9 nucleotides agree with TRBD1. CDR1 SGDLS and CDR2 YYNGEE come from the germline V gene. The CDR3 spans 15 residues. V was clipped by 4 bases and J by 2 bases; unmatched bases: 4. CDR3 DNA: TGTGCCAGCAGCCCACGGGACAGGGCTGGAAACACCATATATTTT. It yields the protein CASSPRDRAGNTIYF.

V gene TRBV6-6 combines with J gene TRBJ2-7; D is perhaps TRBD1 (6 bases). Between the trimmed V and J ends, which lost 4 bases and 3 bases, there was a span of 10 bases. Germline values: CDR1 MNHNY, CDR2 SVGAGI (reference sequence). The CDR3 contains 13 residues. The CDR3 region has the DNA TGTGCCAGCAGTTTGGACAGAATCTACGAGCAGTACTTC. It encodes CASSLDRIYEQYF.

This chain uses TRBV2 with TRBJ2-7; D is unclear. The CDR3 contains 13 residues. Germline V gives CDR1 SNHLY, CDR2 FYNNEI. V dropped 8 bases and J dropped 1 base, with 12 bases sitting between them. This CDR3 reads CASVHTSSYEQYF. Here the CDR3 DNA reads TGTGCCAGCGTCCACACCTCATCCTACGAGCAGTACTTC. Filled out from reference TRBV2 and TRBJ2-7, the complete variable domain reads EPEVTQTPSHQVTQMGQEVILRCVPISNHLYFYWYRQILGQKVEFLVSFYNNEISEKSEIFDDQFSVERPDGSNFTLKIRSTKLEDSAMYFCASVHTSSYEQYFGPGTRLTVT.

This clone was seen a single time. The rearrangement joins TRBV18 to TRBJ2-5; tentative D call: TRBD1 (6 bases). This CDR3 is 14 amino acids long. The V and J ends lost 1 base and 10 bases respectively, with 16 bases between them. In germline, CDR1 is KGHSH, CDR2 LQKENI. The CDR3 loop reads CASSPLGQQIVQYF. CDR3 nucleotide sequence: TGTGCCAGCTCACCACTCGGACAGCAAATCGTCCAGTACTTC.